This is a list of T cell receptor beta chains from one sample in a study of blood T cell repertoires in COVID-19. Using immunoSEQ multiplex PCR, the repertoire was profiled, and TCRdb retains in-frame clones only, with some absent. This table holds about 61,000 clones, approximately 80% found once. Sequenced: peripheral blood. These receptor sequences come from an elderly man with active or convalescent COVID-19. CDR3s include the opening cysteine and the closing phenylalanine or tryptophan. D genes are given only for firm matches. Some rows have no size entry. The others give once, few or many, or a class for an expanded clone.

J gene	V gene	clone size	D gene	CDR3 DNA	CDR3 protein
TRBJ1-4	TRBV5-1	.	TRBD1	TGCGCCAGCAGCTTGAGCGGGACAGGGGACTCCTATGAAAAACTGTTTTTT	CASSLSGTGDSYEKLFF
TRBJ2-2	TRBV15	.	.	TGTGCCACCAGCAGAGTTTCTGCGAACACCGGGGAGCTGTTTTTT	CATSRVSANTGELFF
TRBJ2-7	TRBV5-6	.	TRBD2	TGTGCCAGCTACTCAACACCGGGAGGCGAGCAGTACTTC	CASYSTPGGEQYF
TRBJ2-5	TRBV30	.	.	TGTGCCTGGAGTGGGGCAGAGACCCAGTACTTC	CAWSGAETQYF
TRBJ1-4	TRBV4-2	once	.	TGTGCCAGCAGCCAAGAGGGGCAGGGAAGGAAAAAACTGTTTTTT	CASSQEGQGRKKLFF
TRBJ2-3	TRBV10-1	many	TRBD2	TGCGCCAGCCCCCGCGTGGGGCTAGCGGTCACAGATACGCAGTATTTT	CASPRVGLAVTDTQYF
TRBJ2-1	TRBV6-4	.	TRBD2	TGTGCCAGCAGAGCGGGGGGGACCAATGAGCAGTTCTTC	CASRAGGTNEQFF
TRBJ2-6	TRBV6-5	.	.	TGTGCCAGCGAGTTCTCTGGGGCCAACGTCCTGACTTTC	CASEFSGANVLTF
TRBJ2-1	TRBV7-8	.	TRBD2	TGTGCCAGCAGTCACCGTCGGGTAGCGGGGAATGAGCAGTTCTTC	CASSHRRVAGNEQFF
TRBJ1-6	TRBV2	.	TRBD1	TGTGCCAGCAATCCCGACAGGGAGGTCGCCCTCCACTTT	CASNPDREVALHF
TRBJ2-3	TRBV29-1	.	.	TGCAGCGTTGGGCGGATACCCACAGATACGCAGTATTTT	CSVGRIPTDTQYF
TRBJ1-1	TRBV11-3	.	.	TGTGCCAGCAGCCAGATGGTTCGCACTGAAGCTTTCTTT	CASSQMVRTEAFF
TRBJ1-5	TRBV29-1	.	.	TGCAGCGTTGGGACAGAGGGTCAGCCCCAGCATTTT	CSVGTEGQPQHF
TRBJ1-1	TRBV18	.	.	TGTGCCAGCTCACCGAACGGGAACACTGAAGCTTTCTTT	CASSPNGNTEAFF
TRBJ2-5	TRBV5-5	.	TRBD1	TGTGCCAGCAGCTCATACCGGACAGGTGACCAGGAGACCCAGTACTTC	CASSSYRTGDQETQYF
TRBJ1-2	TRBV28	.	.	TGTGCCAGCAGTCTTCCGGGGGATCCAGGCTATGGCTACACCTTC	CASSLPGDPGYGYTF
TRBJ2-1	TRBV6-1	few	TRBD2	TGTGCCAGCAGTCGGACTAGCGGGAGCAGTGAGCAGTTCTTC	CASSRTSGSSEQFF
TRBJ2-7	TRBV7-2	.	.	TGTGCCAGCAGCTTATCCAGGGACTACGAGCAGTACTTC	CASSLSRDYEQYF
TRBJ2-7	TRBV19	.	.	TGTGCCAGTGGTCAGGGAATAAAGTCCGAGCAGTACTTC	CASGQGIKSEQYF
TRBJ2-2	TRBV6-2/TRBV6-3	.	TRBD2	TGTGCCAGCAGTCCCTTAGCGGGGGGGCCAACCGGGGAGCTGTTTTTT	CASSPLAGGPTGELFF
TRBJ1-1	TRBV12-3/TRBV12-4	once	.	TGTGCCAGCAGTGGACAGTTTGAAACTGAAGCTTTCTTT	CASSGQFETEAFF
TRBJ1-3	TRBV9	.	.	TGTGCCAGCAGCGTAGTACAGGGAGACACCATATATTTT	CASSVVQGDTIYF
TRBJ2-1	TRBV3-1/TRBV3-2	.	.	TGTGCCAGCAGCCAAGAATCTAGTAATGAGCAGTTCTTC	CASSQESSNEQFF
TRBJ1-2	TRBV13	.	TRBD1	TGTGCCAGCAGCTTAGACCAGGGGGTAAACTATGGCTACACCTTC	CASSLDQGVNYGYTF
TRBJ2-5	TRBV19	few	.	TGTGCCAGTAGTATAGACAGGGGTGGGGAGACCCAGTACTTC	CASSIDRGGETQYF
TRBJ1-4	TRBV5-1	.	TRBD1	TGCGCCAGCAGCGTCGGACAGGGAGGTGAAAAACTGTTTTTT	CASSVGQGGEKLFF
TRBJ1-6	TRBV19	.	TRBD1	TGTGCCAGTAGTCTGCCCGGACAGGGAAGTCCCCTCCACTTT	CASSLPGQGSPLHF
TRBJ1-1	TRBV6-5	.	TRBD1	TGTGCCAGCAAAGTACAGGGGGGGATGAACACTGAAGCTTTCTTT	CASKVQGGMNTEAFF
TRBJ2-7	TRBV6-5	.	TRBD1	TGTGCCAGCAAGGGGACAGGGCGCTACGAGCAGTACTTC	CASKGTGRYEQYF
TRBJ1-1	TRBV11-2	.	.	TGTGCCAGCAGCCCATTACAGGGCCAGAACACTGAAGCTTTCTTT	CASSPLQGQNTEAFF
TRBJ1-2	TRBV19	.	TRBD1	TGTGCCAGTAGTACCAACCCGGACAGGGACTATGGCTACACCTTC	CASSTNPDRDYGYTF
TRBJ1-5	TRBV24-1	.	TRBD1	TGTGCCACCAGTGTCGGACAGGGGGCGGGTCAGCCCCAGCATTTT	CATSVGQGAGQPQHF
TRBJ2-1	TRBV4-3	.	.	TGCGCCAGCAGCCAAGATGAGGGCGCGAGCTCCTACAATGAGCAGTTCTTC	CASSQDEGASSYNEQFF
TRBJ2-5	TRBV18	.	.	TGTGCCAGCTCGTACGGGAGTTCCGAGACCCAGTACTTC	CASSYGSSETQYF
TRBJ2-1	TRBV5-6	.	.	TGTGCCAGCAGCTCCATACAGGGTAACAATGAGCAGTTCTTC	CASSSIQGNNEQFF
TRBJ2-3	TRBV6-4	.	.	TGTGCCAGCAGTGACTCGACTCTGAGCACAGATACGCAGTATTTT	CASSDSTLSTDTQYF
TRBJ1-6	TRBV10-2	.	.	TGCGCCAGCAGTGAGTCACAGAATGGTTCACCCCTCCACTTT	CASSESQNGSPLHF
TRBJ1-2	TRBV28	once	.	TGTGCCAGCAGTTTATTTGGGGGGAACTATGGCTACACCTTC	CASSLFGGNYGYTF
TRBJ2-5	TRBV30	.	TRBD2	TGTGCCTGCTTAGCGGGAGGGGCTACAGGAATCCAGTACTTC	CACLAGGATGIQYF
TRBJ2-4	TRBV28	.	TRBD2	TGTGCCAGCAGTTTCCCCTCTAGCGGGAGTAGGAACATTCAGTACTTC	CASSFPSSGSRNIQYF
TRBJ1-5	TRBV15	.	.	TGTGCCACCAGCAGAGAGCAGGGAGGGGGTCAGCCCCAGCATTTT	CATSREQGGGQPQHF
TRBJ1-5	TRBV5-1	.	TRBD1	TGCGCCAGCAGCAGGACAGGGTCTCAGCCCCAGCATTTT	CASSRTGSQPQHF
TRBJ2-3	TRBV18	.	.	TGTGCCAGCTCACCACAGTCCCCGGGTGGCCGAGATACGCAGTATTTT	CASSPQSPGGRDTQYF
TRBJ1-1	TRBV29-1	.	.	TGCAGCGTGGCGAACCACGGGGGTATTGAAGCTTTCTTT	CSVANHGGIEAFF
TRBJ2-1	TRBV10-3	.	TRBD2	TGTGCCATCAGTAACAAAGCGGGGGCCAGGAATGAGCAGTTCTTC	CAISNKAGARNEQFF
TRBJ2-7	TRBV20-1	.	.	TGCAGTGCTACCCCTTTGGAGGAGCAGTACTTC	CSATPLEEQYF
TRBJ2-2	TRBV29-1	.	.	TGCAGCGTTGACAGGGGGAACACCGGGGAGCTGTTTTTT	CSVDRGNTGELFF
TRBJ2-7	TRBV30	.	.	TGTGCCTGGAGTGTACTCCACGAGCAGTACTTC	CAWSVLHEQYF
TRBJ1-3	TRBV3-1/TRBV3-2	.	.	TGTGCCAGCAGCCAACAGGCGAGCTCTGGAAACACCATATATTTT	CASSQQASSGNTIYF
TRBJ1-2	TRBV5-4	.	TRBD1	TGTGCCAGCAGCTCCCGACTAACGGACAGGGCTGGCTATGGCTACACCTTC	CASSSRLTDRAGYGYTF
TRBJ2-7	TRBV11-2	.	.	TGTGCCAGCAGCTCAGGACAGTTCTCCTACGAGCAGTACTTC	CASSSGQFSYEQYF
TRBJ2-7	TRBV27	few	TRBD1	TGTGCCAGCAGTTTACGCAGGGGGACCTACGAGCAGTACTTC	CASSLRRGTYEQYF
TRBJ2-1	TRBV18	.	TRBD2	TGTGCCAGCTCACCGCCGAGACTAGCGGGGGGCTTTGCAAATGAGCAGTTCTTC	CASSPPRLAGGFANEQFF
TRBJ2-3	TRBV7-9	.	TRBD1	TGTGCCAGCAGCTCAGGACAGGGCAGCACAGATACGCAGTATTTT	CASSSGQGSTDTQYF
TRBJ1-3	TRBV18	.	.	TGTGCCAGCTCACCACCCGTGGCCAGGGGTTTGTATTTT	CASSPPVARGLYF
TRBJ1-3	TRBV5-6	.	TRBD1	TGTGCCAGCAGTGGCAGGGGGGACAGGGTGGTCAGCTCTGGAAACACCATATATTTT	CASSGRGDRVVSSGNTIYF
TRBJ1-2	TRBV18	.	TRBD1	TGTGCCAGCTCACGGCCGGGACAGGGGCTCTATGGCTACACCTTC	CASSRPGQGLYGYTF